These 7 T cell receptor beta chains were sequenced from one sample in a study of CD8 T cells in Susac syndrome. Random-hexamer reverse transcription was applied to roughly 0.5 to 1 ug RNA. A single record per CDR3 protein comes from TCRdb applying MiXCR to the immunoSEQ multiplex PCR reads. This table holds hundreds of thousands of distinct CDR3 sequences, over 85% found once. The specimen was CD4+ T cells from PBMCs. All receptors derive from a human donor with multiple sclerosis.

The chain uses TRBV9 and TRBJ2-1, with TRBD1 identical over 9 bases. CDR3 length: 15 amino acids. The germline V gene encodes CDR1 SGDLS and CDR2 YYNGEE. Trimming took 4 bases from V and 4 from J; bases not matched to a gene: 6. CDR3: CASSSEGTGYNEQFF. The CDR3 DNA reads TGTGCCAGCAGCAGCGAGGGGACAGGGTACAATGAGCAGTTCTTC. The whole variable domain, filled in from reference TRBV9 and TRBJ2-1, reads DSGVTQTPKHLITATGQRVTLRCSPRSGDLSVYWYQQSLDQGLQFLIQYYNGEERAKGNILERFSAQQFPDLHSELNLSSLELGDSALYFCASSSEGTGYNEQFFGPGTRLTVL.

This sequence joins TRBV6-1 and TRBJ2-1; 9 bases map to TRBD2. CDR3 length: 15 amino acids. The trim removed 7 bases at V and 6 bases at J, leaving 10 bases unmatched. Looked up from germline, CDR1 is MNHNS and CDR2 is SASEGT. The CDR3 DNA reads as TGTGCCAGCACAAGTAGCGGGAGTTGGGGCAATGAGCAGTTCTTC. Amino acids: CASTSSGSWGNEQFF.

The chain uses TRBV29-1 and TRBJ1-1; no clear D gene. Germline V gives CDR1 SQVTM, CDR2 ANQGSEA. The length of the CDR3 is 12 residues. V lost 5 bases and J 6 bases, leaving 13 bases between the germline ends. The CDR3 DNA sequence: TGCAGCGTTTCGGCTCGTATGGCTGAAGCTTTCTTT. Residues: CSVSARMAEAFF.

This clonotype appeared a single time. CDR3 in DNA: TGCGCCAGCAGTCAATCCTTGGGGTGGATAAATTCACCCCTCCACTTT. Translation gives CASSQSLGWINSPLHF. The gene calls are TRBV23-1 and TRBJ1-6; D ambiguous. TRBV23-1 is an open reading frame, and its role is uncertain. Between the trimmed V and J ends, which lost 0 bases and 7 bases, there was a span of 13 bases. This CDR3 is 16 amino acids long.

V usage is TRBV6-5 and J usage is TRBJ2-3, with TRBD1 matching 8 bases. Germline lookup yields CDR1 MNHEY and CDR2 SVGAGI. The CDR3 loop spans 13 amino acids. J gave up 6 bases and V 6 bases, and 5 bases lay outside the gene matches. CDR3 amino acids: CASSRTGWDTQYF. CDR3 coding DNA: TGTGCCAGCAGCCGGACAGGGTGGGATACGCAGTATTTT.

The chain combines TRBV11-2 with TRBJ2-1; D unresolved. The CDR3 spans 13 residues. Trimming removed 4 bases from V and 9 bases from J, with 13 bases in between. Germline V gene sequence: CDR1 SGHAT, CDR2 FQNNGV. DNA of the CDR3: TGTGCCAGCAGCTCACGTAGGGTTTCTGAGCAGTTCTTC. It yields the protein CASSSRRVSEQFF.

The CDR3 region has the DNA TGCAGTGCTAGGGATGCGTCGGGGGTCGAAGAGACCCAGTACTTC. It is translated as CSARDASGVEETQYF. The rearrangement joins TRBV20-1 to TRBJ2-5, with TRBD2 as a possible D gene (6 bases). The CDR3 is made up of 15 amino acids. Germline V lookup: CDR1 DFQATT, CDR2 SNEGSKA (reference sequence). The germline V and J ends were trimmed by 3 bases and 3 bases, with 17 bases remaining between them.